The 15 T cell receptor beta chains below all came from one sample that was sequenced in a study of cytomegalovirus exposure and HLA in healthy donors. Primers for the PCR totalled 60 Vbeta and 13 Jbeta. TCRdb keeps only in-frame clones here, not all; method: immunoSEQ multiplex PCR. The sample table sets out under 65,000 clones. Sample: PBMCs. The receptors come from a middle-aged woman in good health and CMV-seronegative.

Details on this clone: A junction end diverges from the germline sequence, so it may reflect a read error. The chain combines TRBV18 with TRBJ2-1; D is tentatively TRBD1 or TRBD2 (5 bases each). In germline, CDR1 is KGHSH, CDR2 LQKENI. The CDR3 loop spans 16 amino acids. In nucleotides, the CDR3 is TGTGCCAGCGCACCACCGGGGCAAGGGATTGGCAATGAGCAGTTCTTC. Encoded protein: CASAPPGQGIGNEQFF.

The chain is built from TRBV11-1 and TRBJ2-4, with D maybe TRBD1 (5 bases). The germline V gene has CDR1 SGHAT and CDR2 FQDESV (reference sequence). There are 14 residues in the CDR3. The ends were cut back, 4 bases at V and 3 bases at J, with 10 bases in the middle. The CDR3 protein is CASSSSRGKNIQYF. The CDR3, as DNA: TGTGCCAGCAGCTCCTCAAGGGGCAAAAACATTCAGTACTTC.

The genes are TRBV28 and TRBJ2-7, with 8 bases lining up with TRBD2. The length of the CDR3 is 14 residues. Germline trimming cut 3 bases from V and 4 bases from J; bases unmatched to any gene: 5. Germline loops: CDR1 MDHEN, CDR2 SYDVKM. Written as DNA, the CDR3 is TGTGCCAGCAGTTTCCCCGGGGGGGGTTACGAGCAGTACTTC. Translated: CASSFPGGGYEQYF. Complete variable domain (other parts from reference TRBV28 and TRBJ2-7): DVKVTQSSRYLVKRTGEKVFLECVQDMDHENMFWYRQDPGLGLRLIYFSYDVKMKEKGDIPEGYSVSREKKERFSLILESASTNQTSMYLCASSFPGGGYEQYFGPGTRLTVT.

V and J are TRBV7-8 and TRBJ2-4, with D possibly being TRBD2 (5 bases). CDR1 is SGHVS and CDR2 is FQNEAQ in the germline V gene. The CDR3 extends over 13 amino acids. V lost 3 bases, J lost 8 bases, and 11 bases lay in between. The DNA of the CDR3 is TGTGCCAGCAGCTTTGCCGGGAAGGACATTCAGTACTTC. Amino acid sequence: CASSFAGKDIQYF.

This rearrangement joins TRBV4-2 to TRBJ1-5; D is perhaps TRBD1 (6 bases). The V end lost 1 base, the J end lost 7 bases, and 14 bases lay between the germline ends. CDR1 LGHNA and CDR2 YNFKEQ come from the germline V gene. This CDR3 has 15 amino acids. DNA for the CDR3: TGTGCCAGCAGCCAAGGAAAGTCAGGGGACCAGCCCCAGCATTTT. Protein product: CASSQGKSGDQPQHF.

The rearrangement links TRBV19 to TRBJ2-7; 8 positions agree with TRBD2. With 6 bases clipped from V and 2 bases from J, the junction kept 6 bases outside the gene matches. The CDR3 is made up of 14 amino acids. From germline, CDR1 is LNHDA and CDR2 SQIVND (reference sequence). The CDR3 here is CASRSSGFAYEQYF. DNA for the CDR3: TGTGCCAGTAGATCTAGCGGGTTCGCCTACGAGCAGTACTTC.

The chain employs TRBV2 and TRBJ1-2; D is perhaps TRBD1 (5 bases). The CDR3 spans 15 residues. CDR1 is SNHLY, CDR2 FYNNEI, per germline. The ends were cut back, 4 bases at V and 0 bases at J, with 12 bases in the middle. The DNA of the CDR3 is TGTGCCAGCAGTGTGGGGCGGCCGGCTAACTATGGCTACACCTTC. This sequence encodes CASSVGRPANYGYTF.

V usage is TRBV6-5 and J usage is TRBJ2-5, with TRBD1 identical over 8 bases. Germline V lookup: CDR1 MNHEY, CDR2 SVGAGI. CDR3 length: 16 amino acids. V gave up 0 bases and J gave up 3 bases; unmatched junction bases: 6. CDR3 loop: CASSYSRQTGEETQYF. The DNA for the CDR3 is TGTGCCAGCAGTTACTCCCGCCAGACAGGGGAAGAGACCCAGTACTTC.

The gene calls are TRBV18 and TRBJ2-3; weak D call: TRBD2 (6 bases). This CDR3 comprises 16 residues. Germline values: CDR1 KGHSH, CDR2 LQKENI. Trimming left V 5 bases short and J 0 bases short, with 15 bases between. CDR3 DNA sequence: TGTGCCAGCTCAGCGCGGGGCTCCGGGAGCACAGATACGCAGTATTTT. It specifies CASSARGSGSTDTQYF.

V is TRBV23-1 and J is TRBJ1-5; the match to TRBD1 covers 8 bases. TRBV23-1 is identified as an open reading frame with a role that is uncertain. The CDR3 length is 16 residues. Losses at the gene ends were 3 bases for V and 7 bases for J; bases not matched to a gene: 11. The CDR3 spells CASSQDREGCRQPQHF. In nucleotides, the CDR3 is TGCGCCAGCAGTCAGGACAGGGAGGGATGCAGGCAGCCCCAGCATTTT.

The genes are TRBV5-1 and TRBJ1-1; 10 bases align to TRBD1. J was trimmed by 3 bases and V by 4 bases; bases with no gene match: 6. The CDR3 covers 15 residues. The V gene's germline CDR1 is SGHRS and CDR2 YFSETQ. The CDR3 DNA sequence: TGCGCCAGCAGCGACCCGACAGGGGGCCACACTGAAGCTTTCTTT. This gives the protein CASSDPTGGHTEAFF.

This chain connects TRBV19 to TRBJ1-2; 8 bases line up with TRBD1. V lost 6 bases, J lost 2 bases, and 11 bases stayed unmatched. In germline, CDR1 is LNHDA, CDR2 SQIVND (reference sequence). This CDR3 spans 16 amino acids. The CDR3 sequence: CASSFRAGGRNYGYTF. The DNA for the CDR3 is TGTGCCAGTAGCTTCAGAGCAGGGGGCCGGAACTATGGCTACACCTTC. The variable domain in full, completed from reference TRBV19 and TRBJ1-2, reads DGGITQSPKYLFRKEGQNVTLSCEQNLNHDAMYWYRQDPGQGLRLIYYSQIVNDFQKGDIAEGYSVSREKKESFPLTVTSAQKNPTAFYLCASSFRAGGRNYGYTFGSGTRLTVV.

This chain links TRBV28 with TRBJ1-5; unclear D gene. Germline V gene data show CDR1 as MDHEN and CDR2 as SYDVKM. V lost 7 bases, J lost 0 bases, and 7 bases lay in between. CDR3 length: 13 residues. The CDR3 DNA reads as TGTGCCAGCAACACGTATAGCAATCAGCCCCAGCATTTT. Protein: CASNTYSNQPQHF.

This chain connects TRBV5-5 to TRBJ1-1; TRBD1 matches at 7 bases. This CDR3 spans 14 amino acids. CDR1 is SGHKS, CDR2 YYEKEE, per germline (reference sequence). Trimming cost V 4 bases and J 0 bases; bases outside gene matches: 3. The CDR3 is CASSGGGLNTEAFF. Written as DNA, the CDR3 is TGTGCCAGCAGCGGAGGGGGCCTGAACACTGAAGCTTTCTTT.

The CDR3 loop is CASKLGLEAFF. CDR3 DNA sequence: TGTGCCAGCAAATTGGGGCTTGAAGCTTTCTTT. The chain carries TRBV7-9 and TRBJ1-1; a weak D match, TRBD1 (5 bases). The germline V and J ends were trimmed by 7 bases and 7 bases, with 10 bases remaining between them. The germline CDR1 and CDR2 sequences are SEHNR and FQNEAQ (reference sequence). CDR3 length equals 11 residues.